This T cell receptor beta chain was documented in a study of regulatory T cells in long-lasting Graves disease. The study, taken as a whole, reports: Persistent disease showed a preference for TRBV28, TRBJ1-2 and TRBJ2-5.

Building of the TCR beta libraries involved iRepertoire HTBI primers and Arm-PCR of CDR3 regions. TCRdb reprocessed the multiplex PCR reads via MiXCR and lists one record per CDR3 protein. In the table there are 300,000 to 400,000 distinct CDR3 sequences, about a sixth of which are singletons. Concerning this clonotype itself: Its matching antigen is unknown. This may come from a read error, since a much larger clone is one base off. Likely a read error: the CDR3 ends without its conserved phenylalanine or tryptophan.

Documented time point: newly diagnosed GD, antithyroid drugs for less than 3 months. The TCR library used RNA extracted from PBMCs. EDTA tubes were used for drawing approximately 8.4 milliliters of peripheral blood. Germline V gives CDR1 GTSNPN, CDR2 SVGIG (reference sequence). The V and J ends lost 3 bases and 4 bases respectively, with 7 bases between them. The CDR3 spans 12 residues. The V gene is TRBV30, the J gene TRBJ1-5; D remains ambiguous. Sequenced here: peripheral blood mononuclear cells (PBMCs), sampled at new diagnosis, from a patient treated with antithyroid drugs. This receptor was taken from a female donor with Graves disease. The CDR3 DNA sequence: TGTGCCTGGAGGAAGGGAAATCAGCCCCAGCATTCT. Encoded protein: CAWRKGNQPQHS.